The rows below give T cell receptor beta chains drawn from one sample of a study of control samples from healthy donors and cancer patients. Some clones are missing from TCRdb's copy, which holds only in-frame ones; the method was immunoSEQ multiplex PCR. Here the sample spans tens of thousands of clones, approximately 80% being singletons. What was sequenced was PBMCs. The receptors were gathered from a man in his 60s with head and neck cancer. Both conserved end residues are part of each CDR3. The D gene is left open where the match is weak. Clone size appears in some rows only: once, few, many, or a class for an expanded clone.

TRBD1 | 15 | TRBJ1-5 | . | TRBV6-1 | CASSEPDRVNQPQHF | TGTGCCAGCAGTGAACCCGACAGGGTGAATCAGCCCCAGCATTTT
TRBD1 | 14 | TRBJ1-2 | . | TRBV30 | CAWSVRTGDYGYTF | TGTGCCTGGAGTGTACGGACAGGGGACTATGGCTACACCTTC
TRBD2 | 18 | TRBJ2-1 | . | TRBV28 | CASSFWATSGDYYNEQFF | TGTGCCAGCAGTTTTTGGGCGACTAGCGGCGACTATTACAATGAGCAGTTCTTC
TRBD2 | 15 | TRBJ2-1 | . | TRBV10-3 | CAISEREGPEIEQFF | TGTGCCATCAGCGAGCGGGAGGGCCCGGAGATCGAGCAGTTCTTC
. | 14 | TRBJ1-1 | . | TRBV10-3 | CAISELLVSTEAFF | TGTGCCATCAGTGAACTTTTAGTGAGTACTGAAGCTTTCTTT
. | 15 | TRBJ2-1 | few | TRBV5-1 | CASGLMTAAYNEQFF | TGCGCCAGCGGCCTTATGACAGCGGCCTACAATGAGCAGTTCTTC
TRBD1 | 15 | TRBJ2-7 | once | TRBV6-5 | CASSQTRTGSYEQYF | TGTGCCAGCAGCCAGACAAGGACAGGGAGTTACGAGCAGTACTTC
. | 14 | TRBJ2-3 | . | TRBV19 | CASRSWESTDTQYF | TGTGCCAGCCGAAGCTGGGAGTCCACAGATACGCAGTATTTT
. | 15 | TRBJ2-7 | . | TRBV21-1 | CASSKEGRGMGEQYF | TGTGCCAGCAGCAAAGAGGGGCGGGGGATGGGCGAGCAGTACTTC
. | 14 | TRBJ1-4 | . | TRBV5-1 | CASAAGRTNEKLFF | TGCGCCAGCGCGGCGGGGCGAACTAATGAAAAACTGTTTTTT
TRBD1 | 16 | TRBJ1-2 | . | TRBV7-9 | CASSSPDRVYTYGYTF | TGTGCCAGCAGCTCCCCGGACAGGGTGTATACCTATGGCTACACCTTC
TRBD1 | 17 | TRBJ1-2 | . | TRBV4-1 | CASSQVFRDRELYGYTF | TGCGCCAGCAGCCAAGTATTCCGGGACAGGGAACTCTATGGCTACACCTTC
. | 15 | TRBJ2-1 | . | TRBV5-4 | CASSLDASSYNEQFF | TGTGCCAGCAGCTTAGACGCTAGCTCCTACAATGAGCAGTTCTTC
. | 14 | TRBJ2-7 | . | TRBV5-1 | CASSLRGESYEQYF | TGCGCCAGCAGCCTAAGGGGGGAATCCTACGAGCAGTACTTC
. | 15 | TRBJ2-7 | . | TRBV6-5 | CASRDYTGQSYEQYF | TGTGCCAGCAGGGACTATACGGGACAGAGCTACGAGCAGTACTTC
. | 14 | TRBJ2-5 | . | TRBV7-2 | CASSLQGRQETQYF | TGTGCCAGCAGCTTACAGGGGAGGCAAGAGACCCAGTACTTC
TRBD1 | 17 | TRBJ2-6 | once | TRBV5-1 | CASSRTGGNSGANVLTF | TGCGCCAGCAGCAGAACAGGGGGCAACTCTGGGGCCAACGTCCTGACTTTC
TRBD1 | 15 | TRBJ2-7 | . | TRBV7-2 | CASSLSGQGPYEQYF | TGTGCCAGCAGCTTATCGGGACAGGGGCCCTACGAGCAGTACTTC
TRBD1 | 14 | TRBJ1-5 | . | TRBV7-9 | CASSLGQGDQPQHF | TGTGCCAGCAGCTTAGGACAGGGTGATCAGCCCCAGCATTTT
. | 14 | TRBJ1-5 | . | TRBV29-1 | CSAYLRGSNQPQHF | TGCAGCGCCTATCTAAGAGGGAGCAATCAGCCCCAGCATTTT
. | 13 | TRBJ1-2 | once | TRBV5-1 | CASSLQGSYGYTF | TGCGCCAGCAGCTTACAGGGCAGCTATGGCTACACCTTC
TRBD1 | 17 | TRBJ2-2 | . | TRBV7-7 | CASSPGTANLNTGELFF | TGTGCTAGCAGCCCAGGGACAGCGAACCTGAACACCGGGGAGCTGTTTTTT
TRBD2 | 13 | TRBJ2-1 | . | TRBV5-1 | CASSRPSGNEQFF | TGCGCCAGCAGCAGGCCTAGCGGAAATGAGCAGTTCTTC
. | 15 | TRBJ2-1 | . | TRBV9 | CASSVELRGYNEQFF | TGTGCCAGCAGCGTAGAGCTCAGAGGCTACAATGAGCAGTTCTTC
. | 13 | TRBJ2-7 | . | TRBV11-1 | CASSPPSPYEQYF | TGTGCCAGCAGCCCTCCTTCTCCCTACGAGCAGTACTTC
. | 15 | TRBJ1-6 | . | TRBV6-5 | CASAWTGVNNSPLHF | TGTGCCAGCGCCTGGACGGGGGTCAATAATTCACCCCTCCACTTT
TRBD2 | 18 | TRBJ2-7 | once | TRBV4-1 | CASSHMTSGGPSSYEQYF | TGCGCCAGCAGCCACATGACTAGCGGGGGGCCCAGCTCCTACGAGCAGTACTTC
. | 12 | TRBJ2-7 | once | TRBV12-3/TRBV12-4 | CASSADFAEQYF | TGTGCCAGCAGTGCCGACTTTGCGGAGCAGTACTTC
. | 12 | TRBJ1-2 | . | TRBV12-3/TRBV12-4 | CASSQGPDGYTF | TGTGCCAGCAGTCAGGGGCCTGATGGCTACACCTTC
. | 12 | TRBJ2-3 | medium-sized | TRBV14 | CASSQYGDTQYF | TGTGCCAGCAGCCAATATGGAGATACGCAGTATTTT
TRBD1 | 15 | TRBJ2-5 | . | TRBV11-3 | CASSPAGGGQETQYF | TGTGCCAGCAGCCCGGCAGGGGGTGGTCAGGAGACCCAGTACTTC
. | 14 | TRBJ1-5 | once | TRBV9 | CASSVGGSQQPQHF | TGTGCCAGCAGCGTAGGTGGGAGCCAACAGCCCCAGCATTTT
. | 13 | TRBJ2-1 | . | TRBV24-1 | CATSEASPNEQFF | TGTGCCACCAGTGAAGCTAGCCCCAATGAGCAGTTCTTC
. | 14 | TRBJ2-3 | . | TRBV5-1 | CASSRLGLTDTQYF | TGCGCCAGCAGCCGTTTAGGCTTAACAGATACGCAGTATTTT
. | 15 | TRBJ1-2 | . | TRBV3-1/TRBV3-2 | CASSQGGAGGYGYTF | TGTGCCAGCAGCCAAGGGGGGGCCGGGGGGTATGGCTACACCTTC
. | 14 | TRBJ2-7 | . | TRBV11-2 | CASSWVGDRYEQYF | TGTGCCAGCAGTTGGGTGGGGGACCGATACGAGCAGTACTTC
TRBD1 | 15 | TRBJ2-7 | . | TRBV27 | CASRSRQGASYEQYF | TGTGCCAGCAGGTCCCGACAGGGGGCATCCTACGAGCAGTACTTC
. | 13 | TRBJ2-7 | . | TRBV5-5 | CASSSPGINEQYF | TGTGCCAGCAGCTCCCCAGGAATCAACGAGCAGTACTTC
. | 13 | TRBJ1-2 | . | TRBV10-1 | CASSESLKGGYTF | TGCGCCAGCAGTGAGTCTTTGAAGGGAGGCTACACCTTC
. | 15 | TRBJ1-5 | . | TRBV27 | CASSLGWALNQPQHF | TGTGCCAGCAGCTTAGGATGGGCACTCAATCAGCCCCAGCATTTT
TRBD1 | 17 | TRBJ1-2 | . | TRBV10-3 | CAISEESYGDRDYGYTF | TGTGCCATCAGTGAGGAATCGTATGGGGACAGGGATTATGGCTACACCTTC
. | 14 | TRBJ2-1 | . | TRBV27 | CASSLLGQYNEQFF | TGTGCCAGCAGTTTACTTGGACAGTACAATGAGCAGTTCTTC
. | 16 | TRBJ2-5 | . | TRBV4-3 | CASSQDYRSWVETQYF | TGCGCCAGCAGCCAGGACTACCGATCATGGGTAGAGACCCAGTACTTC
TRBD1 | 16 | TRBJ1-3 | . | TRBV19 | CASYASGGYDVATIYF | TGTGCCAGTTATGCTTCAGGGGGCTACGACGTAGCCACCATATATTTT
TRBD1 | 15 | TRBJ2-5 | . | TRBV7-7 | CASSPAGTGQETQYF | TGTGCTAGCAGCCCAGCTGGGACAGGACAAGAGACCCAGTACTTC
. | 15 | TRBJ2-2 | . | TRBV5-5 | CASRTDRPNTGELFF | TGTGCCAGCAGGACGGACAGACCGAACACCGGGGAGCTGTTTTTT
TRBD2 | 16 | TRBJ2-1 | . | TRBV19 | CASSNRRGSAYNEQFF | TGTGCCAGTAGTAATCGCCGCGGGAGTGCCTACAATGAGCAGTTCTTC
. | 13 | TRBJ1-2 | . | TRBV30 | CAWSVPGPYGYTF | TGTGCCTGGAGTGTACCAGGGCCCTATGGCTACACCTTC
. | 12 | TRBJ1-2 | . | TRBV11-2 | CASSLGTYGYTF | TGTGCCAGCAGCTTAGGCACCTATGGCTACACCTTC
. | 14 | TRBJ1-1 | . | TRBV18 | CASSRVQTNTEAFF | TGTGCCAGCTCACGGGTCCAGACTAACACTGAAGCTTTCTTT
TRBD2 | 15 | TRBJ2-3 | . | TRBV5-6 | CASSRLAGGRVTQYF | TGTGCCAGCAGCCGACTAGCGGGGGGTCGGGTTACGCAGTATTTT
TRBD2 | 15 | TRBJ2-5 | . | TRBV5-1 | CASSLGTSGGETQYF | TGCGCCAGCAGCCTCGGGACTAGCGGGGGGGAGACCCAGTACTTC
. | 16 | TRBJ1-3 | . | TRBV19 | CASSIEGLSSGNTIYF | TGTGCCAGTAGTATAGAAGGACTGAGCTCTGGAAACACCATATATTTT
TRBD2 | 15 | TRBJ2-7 | . | TRBV28 | CASSLGLAGTYEQYF | TGTGCCAGCAGTTTGGGCCTAGCGGGGACCTACGAGCAGTACTTC